The 4 T cell receptor beta chains below were found in one sample sequenced in a study of blood T cell repertoires in COVID-19. The table came from immunoSEQ multiplex PCR; TCRdb's copy has only in-frame clones and leaves some out. The data hold about 210,000 clones, with roughly 90% observed a single time. The sample was PBMCs or T cells enriched from blood (not recorded which). These receptors came from a woman between 18 and 30 years old who had recovered from COVID-19.

The chain has TRBV14 and TRBJ1-1, with 9 bases lining up with TRBD1. This CDR3 contains 15 residues. V shed 6 bases, J shed 2 bases, and the junction held 7 bases outside the gene matches. Germline loops: CDR1 SGHDN, CDR2 FVKESK. CDR3 sequence reads: CASSHPGQGNTEAFF. The CDR3 bases are TGTGCCAGCAGTCACCCGGGACAGGGAAACACTGAAGCTTTCTTT.

In DNA, the CDR3 is TGTGCCAGCAGTTCGGACAGGTCTAATGAGCAGTTCTTC. Translation gives CASSSDRSNEQFF. The V and J genes are TRBV5-6 and TRBJ2-1, with 7 bases matching TRBD1. The CDR3 is made up of 13 amino acids. Germline lookup yields CDR1 SGHDT and CDR2 YYEEEE. V lost 5 bases, J lost 7 bases, and 6 bases stayed unmatched.

The chain is built from TRBV5-6 and TRBJ2-7; D might be TRBD1 (5 bases). The V gene lost 4 bases and the J gene lost 3 bases, with 11 bases spanning the gap. The CDR3 has 13 residues. Germline-derived CDR1 and CDR2 are SGHDT and YYEEEE. The CDR3 sequence: CASSHIQGYEQYF. The CDR3, as DNA: TGTGCCAGCAGCCATATTCAGGGCTACGAGCAGTACTTC.

This clone has a single count. One end of the junction varies from germline; a read error may be responsible. The chain carries TRBV27 and TRBJ1-2; the match to TRBD1 covers 7 bases. The CDR3 is 13 residues long. CDR1 and CDR2 (germline): MNHEY, SMNVEV (reference sequence). The CDR3 region is CASSVSTGSGYTF. In DNA form, the CDR3 reads TGTGCCAGCAGTGTATCGACAGGGAGTGGCTACACCTTC.